Following are 16 T cell receptor beta chains from one sample sequenced in a study of blood T cell repertoires in COVID-19. Clones were read by immunoSEQ multiplex PCR, and TCRdb kept only the in-frame ones, dropping some. This sample has fewer than 100,000 clones, with about 85% found just once. Sample: peripheral blood. The receptors were sampled from a man aged 55 to 70 with acute or convalescent COVID-19.

The rearrangement uses TRBV30 and TRBJ1-5, with D tentatively TRBD1 (5 bases). The CDR3 is 15 residues long. The ends were cut back, 3 bases at V and 9 bases at J, with 21 bases in the middle. Germline-derived CDR1 and CDR2 are GTSNPN and SVGIG (reference sequence). CDR3 in DNA: TGTGCCTGGAGCACCCGGGAGGGGATTTATCGGCCCCAGCATTTT. It codes for CAWSTREGIYRPQHF. The whole variable domain, filled in from reference TRBV30 and TRBJ1-5, reads SQTIHQWPATLVQPVGSPLSLECTVEGTSNPNLYWYRQAAGRGLQLLFYSVGIGQISSEVPQNLSASRPQDRQFILSSKKLLLSDSGFYLCAWSTREGIYRPQHFGDGTRLSIL.

J is TRBJ1-1 and V is TRBV4-1; 8 positions match TRBD1. Germline trimming cut 0 bases from V and 5 bases from J; bases unmatched to any gene: 8. In germline, CDR1 is MGHRA, CDR2 YSYEKL. The CDR3 is made up of 16 amino acids. The CDR3 DNA sequence: TGCGCCAGCAGCCAAGAGGTTAACAGGGGGAGAACTGAAGCTTTCTTT. Translating it yields CASSQEVNRGRTEAFF.

CDR3 in amino acids: CASSQSGGNSPLHF. Written as DNA, the CDR3 is TGTGCCAGCAGCCAATCCGGGGGAAATTCACCCCTCCACTTT. The gene calls are TRBV16 and TRBJ1-6, with D possibly matching TRBD1 (5 bases). The CDR3 is 14 amino acids. CDR1 is KGHSY, CDR2 FQNENV, per germline. The V end was cut by 0 bases, the J end by 7 bases, with 7 bases between.

The chain combines TRBV5-4 with TRBJ2-7, with D possibly TRBD2 on 5 matching bases. Trimming removed 4 bases at V and 6 bases at J, with 14 bases between. This CDR3 is built from 13 residues. From germline, CDR1 is SGHNT and CDR2 YYREEE (reference sequence). CDR3 region: CASSRVTEAEQYF. The CDR3 DNA reads TGTGCCAGCAGCCGAGTTACGGAGGCCGAGCAGTACTTC.

This chain connects TRBV15 to TRBJ2-5, with 12 nucleotides matching TRBD2. Trimming took 1 base from V and 2 from J; bases not matched to a gene: 11. This CDR3 has 19 amino acids. The germline V gene has CDR1 LNHNV and CDR2 YYDKDF (reference sequence). In DNA, the CDR3 is TGTGCCACCAGCAGAGGGATACTAGCGGGAGGCCGCGTTCAAGAGACCCAGTACTTC. Translation: CATSRGILAGGRVQETQYF.

This chain connects TRBV6-5 to TRBJ1-5; D uncertain. Trimming removed 0 bases from V and 6 bases from J, with 12 bases in between. The CDR3 has 15 residues. CDR1 and CDR2 from the germline V gene are MNHEY and SVGAGI. CDR3 nucleotide sequence: TGTGCCAGCAGTTACTCGTATAGGGCGGGTCAGCCCCAGCATTTT. It translates to CASSYSYRAGQPQHF.

This chain joins TRBV4-2 and TRBJ2-5, with TRBD2 matching over 12 bases. Per germline, CDR1 LGHNA and CDR2 YNFKEQ. The CDR3 is made up of 16 amino acids. V gave up 4 bases and J gave up 0 bases; unmatched junction bases: 3. The CDR3 spells CASSLGTSGYQETQYF. In nucleotides, the CDR3 is TGTGCCAGCAGCCTGGGGACTAGCGGGTACCAAGAGACCCAGTACTTC.

V is TRBV28 and J is TRBJ1-6; 8 nucleotides align to TRBD1. The CDR3 loop spans 15 amino acids. The V gene's germline CDR1 is MDHEN and CDR2 SYDVKM. V dropped 2 bases and J dropped 9; count of bases not matched to a gene: 6. CDR3: CASSLRQGASSPLHF. The CDR3 nucleotides read TGTGCCAGCAGTTTACGGCAGGGGGCGAGTTCACCCCTCCACTTT.

V is TRBV4-3 and J is TRBJ2-7; D perhaps matches TRBD1 (5 bases). The V end was cut by 1 base, the J end by 7 bases, with 14 bases between. The CDR3 totals 14 residues. The germline V gene encodes CDR1 LGHNA and CDR2 YSLEER. Here the CDR3 DNA reads TGCGCCAGCAGCCAAGGGCATGGGGCGCGGGAGCAGTACTTC. Its protein is CASSQGHGAREQYF.

The CDR3 DNA follows: TGCGCCAGCAGCTTGCCCCGGCAGGGGGGCACAGATACGCAGTATTTT. Translating it yields CASSLPRQGGTDTQYF. The V call is TRBV5-1, the J call TRBJ2-3; 7 bases are shared with TRBD1. V gave up 1 base and J gave up 1 base; unmatched junction bases: 6. Looked up from germline, CDR1 is SGHRS and CDR2 is YFSETQ. The CDR3 totals 16 residues. The full variable domain, its missing parts supplied by reference TRBV5-1 and TRBJ2-3, is KAGVTQTPRYLIKTRGQQVTLSCSPISGHRSVSWYQQTPGQGLQFLFEYFSETQRNKGNFPGRFSGRQFSNSRSEMNVSTLELGDSALYLCASSLPRQGGTDTQYFGPGTRLTVL.

CDR3 residues: CASSYGLADNTDTQYF. CDR3 in DNA: TGTGCCAGCAGTTACGGGCTAGCGGATAACACAGATACGCAGTATTTT. The chain couples TRBV6-2 or TRBV6-3 to TRBJ2-3, with 7 bases matching TRBD2. This CDR3 is 16 amino acids long. Germline V gives CDR1 MNHEY, CDR2 SVGEGT. The V gene end was trimmed by 2 bases and the J gene end by 2 bases; junction bases not matched to a gene: 7.

The rearrangement links TRBV19 to TRBJ2-4; TRBD1 agrees at 10 bases. There are 15 residues in the CDR3. CDR1 and CDR2 (germline): LNHDA, SQIVND (reference sequence). The V gene end was trimmed by 4 bases and the J gene end by 3 bases; junction bases not matched to a gene: 3. CDR3 sequence (DNA): TGTGCCAGTAGTACCGGACAGGGGGGCAAAAACATTCAGTACTTC. Protein: CASSTGQGGKNIQYF.

The CDR3 nucleotides read TGTGCCAGCAGCTTAAAAGGGGGAGGGCAATCCTACAATGAGCAGTTCTTC. Its protein product is CASSLKGGGQSYNEQFF. The chain recombines TRBV11-2 with TRBJ2-1, with a tentative D call TRBD2 (7 bases). Germline V gene sequence: CDR1 SGHAT, CDR2 FQNNGV. The CDR3 has 17 amino acids. Trimming removed 2 bases from V and 1 base from J, with 15 bases in between. Full variable domain (missing parts from reference TRBV11-2 and TRBJ2-1): EAGVAQSPRYKIIEKRQSVAFWCNPISGHATLYWYQQILGQGPKLLIQFQNNGVVDDSQLPKDRFSAERLKGVDSTLKIQPAKLEDSAVYLCASSLKGGGQSYNEQFFGPGTRLTVL.

The chain joins TRBV9 to TRBJ1-4; TRBD1 might be the D (6 bases). The CDR3 spans 15 residues. The germline V gene encodes CDR1 SGDLS and CDR2 YYNGEE. Trimming left V 0 bases short and J 8 bases short, with 14 bases between. CDR3 residues: CASSVGGGRWEKLFF. CDR3 in DNA: TGTGCCAGCAGCGTAGGCGGGGGGCGTTGGGAAAAACTGTTTTTT.

The chain is built from TRBV6-1 and TRBJ1-3, with 7 bases aligning to TRBD1. The CDR3 has 16 residues. Germline CDR1 reads MNHNS; CDR2 reads SASEGT. J was trimmed by 2 bases and V by 4 bases; bases with no gene match: 8. Here the CDR3 DNA reads TGTGCCAGCAGTGCGTCGACAGGGTCTCCTGGAAACACCATATATTTT. Encoded protein: CASSASTGSPGNTIYF.

The V gene is TRBV12-3 or TRBV12-4, the J gene TRBJ1-2; 10 nucleotides match TRBD1. The V gene end was trimmed by 6 bases and the J gene end by 7 bases; junction bases not matched to a gene: 2. This CDR3 is 12 amino acids long. The CDR3 reads CASSDRGLGYTF. CDR3 bases: TGTGCCAGCAGCGACAGGGGGCTTGGCTACACCTTC.